This T cell receptor (beta chain) was retrieved from a study of somatic mutations in cytotoxic T cells in rheumatoid arthritis. CDR1 is SGHAT and CDR2 is FQNNGV in the germline V gene. Losses at the gene ends were 6 bases for V and 2 bases for J; bases not matched to a gene: 7. CDR3 size: 15 residues. Positive selection using magnetic beads isolated the CD4+ and CD8+ cells (purity was checked by flow cytometry). The protocol was immunoSEQ multiplex PCR, while the TCRdb copy is restricted to in-frame clones and leaves out a portion. The sample has 25,000 to 30,000 clones, 70% to 85% seen once. The TCR comes from a woman in her late teens or twenties in good health. The sample comprised CD8+ T cells sorted from blood. The chain couples TRBV11-2 to TRBJ2-3; 8 bases align to TRBD2. CDR3: CASRPPGGATDTQYF. The CDR3 DNA follows: TGTGCCAGCAGGCCCCCGGGAGGGGCCACAGATACGCAGTATTTT.